The entry below gives a single T cell receptor (beta chain) sequence along with its context. Its specific antigen is unknown. Base qualities are missing; no much larger clone stands one base away. The immunoSEQ hsTCRB v3.0 assay was used at survey level resolution for TRB variable region sequencing. TRB sequencing targeted a depth of 40,000-50,000 T-cell genomes per sample. TRB libraries were pooled and sequenced on an Illumina MiSeq using a v3 150-cycle kit. Under the source paper's analysis protocol: Repertoire analysis ran in R within a reproducible Nextflow workflow covering QC, data transformation and analysis. LymphoSeq2, an R package for exploring AIRR-Seq data, was used to implement the custom analyses. Several samples that yielded fewer than 5000 total TRB sequences were excluded, so that around 190 HIV repertoires were analyzed. Among the roughly 200 retained HIV repertoires, about 57 were collected before ART initiation and approximately 130 were collected after ART initiation. Each repertoire was downsampled to 5000 TRB nucleotide sequences, and summary statistics were averaged across 100 downsampling iterations. Only TRB sequences with CDR3 regions of at least seven amino acids were retained for analysis. A Shannon entropy-derived clonality score and the Gini coefficient were used to measure diversity. In the repertoire networks, any two of the top 5000 CDR3 amino acid sequences were connected whenever the two sequences differed by an edit distance of one. For TRB CDR3 amino acid sequences, GLIPH2 was used to predict antigen specificity groups and MHC restriction. To flag known associations with CMV, EBV, HIV or tissue antigens, CDR3 amino acid sequences were compared against VDJdb and McPAS-TCR. Pre-ART, post-ART and control groups were compared with Wilcoxon signed-rank tests and Holm-Bonferroni correction. TCRdb limited this immuneACCESS table to in-frame rearrangements with V and J called. A share of clones is missing; checked studies link under half to unresolved V genes, and the rest is unexplained. Clone size and the V and J calls come from that table; the DNA yielded D and trimming. For this sample the table gives under 30,000 clones, of which around 84% were detected only once. Of the sample, about 5% falls within the top ten clones.

Inclusion was restricted to participants for whom at least one PBMC sample before ART initiation and at least two post-ART samples were available. All participants with HIV were treated in the United States of America. Before DNA extraction, cryopreserved samples of roughly 0.9-11 million PBMC were thawed and then washed. At the time of the earliest PBMC sample, participants with HIV were aged between roughly 20 and 60 years. Each participant contributed PBMC samples from 1-4 timepoints before ART initiation and 2-8 timepoints after ART initiation, with a median of 7 samples. For every participant, serial HIV viral load, CD4+ T-cell count, ART history and demographic data were obtained. A Qiagen kit on a QIAcube was used to extract genomic DNA from unsorted PBMC, with samples processed in batches of 12. Based on the germline V gene, the CDR1 and CDR2 sequences are SGHDT and YYEEEE. There are 13 amino acids in the CDR3, from cysteine to phenylalanine inclusive. Only the CDR3 portion is preserved as DNA: 39 bases, with reading frame beginning at the first base. V is reduced by 5 bases and J by 7 bases, leaving a spacing of 15 bases between them.

The sample is drawn from a study of long-term antiretroviral therapy in people with HIV (dated by TCRdb to between 2021 and 2023). With respect to the entire study: The earliest samples were collected approximately a decade before the 2015 WHO recommendation for immediate ART, a period when ART was typically delayed until CD4 counts fell. A retrospective serial study tested whether changes in peripheral blood TRB repertoire composition and diversity were associated with ART initiation and durable HIV suppression. The cohort contributed about 180 cryopreserved PBMC samples from under 35 adults with confirmed HIV infection, collected serially over a mean of approximately 6 years (range 1-12). About 35% of the 30 participants with HIV were female. No cross-contamination during QIAcube processing was seen in test extractions of a monoclonal T-cell line run alongside 33 polyclonal samples.

Beyond this particular receptor, the publication reports: Owing to limited PBMC availability, only the TCR beta chain was sequenced, without alpha chain pairing. The samples were dated from about 2003 to 2018, and the ART regimens that were used may be less effective than current ART regimens. The repertoire was dominated across all time points by expanded TRB clones identified before ART initiation, although this dominance was seen to fluctuate and to decrease in many PLHIV after ART. Inferences about post-ART repertoire changes are limited because no data were available on ART adherence, viral resistance or therapy changes. Because pre-ART samples had limited cell numbers, unsorted PBMC were profiled rather than sorted CD4+ and CD8+ T cells. Starting ART was linked to a significant rise in TRB diversity, yet even after long-term ART the diversity remained significantly lower than in transplant donor controls. HIV repertoires had narrower CDR3 length ranges than controls, and the network structure suggested an antigen-experienced repertoire that shifted only slightly toward naive after ART.

This sample comprised unsorted PBMCs, obtained 4.4 years after starting antiretroviral therapy. This sequence was found in a man aged 30-40 years with HIV. The chain employs TRBV5-6 and TRBJ1-1, with an unclear D gene assignment. CDR3 loop: CASSLGSRREAFF. The base sequence is TGTGCCAGCAGTCTAGGGAGCAGGCGTGAAGCTTTCTTT.